This TCR beta chain was found in a study of blood T cell repertoires in COVID-19. Whole-study context: PBMCs, B-cell-depleted T cells, or T cells were the source of the cDNA or gDNA that made up the material.

Original handling: Reference gene primers were amplified, and this amplification served to estimate nucleated cell counts. Measured with immunoSEQ multiplex PCR; TCRdb has only the in-frame clones, and not every one. That table furnishes V, J and clone size, whereas the DNA furnished D and trimming. Among 100,000 to 150,000 clones listed, approximately 86% were seen once. Participant-given clinical history determined each cohort assignment. V dropped 5 bases and J dropped 6 bases, with 14 bases sitting between them. Germline CDR1 and CDR2: KGHSH and LQKENI. The CDR3 runs to 13 residues. The genes are TRBV18 and TRBJ2-7, with D unresolved. This TCR derives from a woman between 50 and 59 years old who had recovered from COVID-19. Sequencing used PBMCs or T cells enriched from blood (not recorded which). CDR3 protein: CASSGVPGSEQYF. CDR3 DNA sequence: TGTGCCAGCTCAGGCGTTCCAGGATCCGAGCAGTACTTC.